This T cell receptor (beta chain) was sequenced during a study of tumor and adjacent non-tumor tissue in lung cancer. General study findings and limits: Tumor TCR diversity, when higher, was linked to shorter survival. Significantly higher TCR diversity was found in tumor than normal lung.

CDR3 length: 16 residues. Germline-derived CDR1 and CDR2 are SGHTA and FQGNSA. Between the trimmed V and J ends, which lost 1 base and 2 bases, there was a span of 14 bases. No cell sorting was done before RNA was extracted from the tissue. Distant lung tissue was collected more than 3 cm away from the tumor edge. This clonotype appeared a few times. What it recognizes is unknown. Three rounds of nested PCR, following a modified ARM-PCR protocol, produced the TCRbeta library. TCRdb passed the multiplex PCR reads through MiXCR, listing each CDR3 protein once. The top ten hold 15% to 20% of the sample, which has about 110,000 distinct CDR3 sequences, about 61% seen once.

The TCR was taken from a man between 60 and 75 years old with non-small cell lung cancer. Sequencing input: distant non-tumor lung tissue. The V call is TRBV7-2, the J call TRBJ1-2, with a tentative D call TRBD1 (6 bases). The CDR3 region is CASSLDAGATNYGYTF. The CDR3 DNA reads TGTGCCAGCAGCTTAGACGCAGGGGCGACCAACTATGGCTACACCTTC.